The 20 T cell receptor beta chains below all came from one sample that was sequenced in a study of pediatric ulcerative colitis. The data were produced by immunoSEQ multiplex PCR, yet TCRdb's version contains in-frame clones alone and is incomplete. The sample comprises approximately 60,000 clones, 86% of which are singletons, and around 3% rests with the top ten. The sample comprised blood. These TCRs come from a boy between 10 and 17 years old with severe ulcerative colitis.

The genes are TRBV6-6 and TRBJ1-1; D might be TRBD1 (5 bases). The CDR3 runs to 15 residues. Trimming stripped 3 bases from V and 0 bases from J, with 11 bases between. The V gene's germline CDR1 is MNHNY and CDR2 SVGAGI (reference sequence). CDR3 nucleotide sequence: TGTGCCAGCAGTTATTCCGACAGTATGAACACTGAAGCTTTCTTT. Its protein product is CASSYSDSMNTEAFF.

This rearrangement joins TRBV7-9 to TRBJ2-3; 11 nucleotides align to TRBD2. This CDR3 contains 19 residues. Germline loops: CDR1 SEHNR, CDR2 FQNEAQ (reference sequence). The trim removed 5 bases at V and 4 bases at J, leaving 17 bases unmatched. The CDR3 sequence is CASSRIEEALAGVADTQYF. DNA for the CDR3: TGTGCCAGCAGCCGTATCGAAGAAGCACTAGCGGGAGTGGCAGATACGCAGTATTTT. Filled out from reference TRBV7-9 and TRBJ2-3, the complete variable domain reads DTGVSQNPRHKITKRGQNVTFRCDPISEHNRLYWYRQTLGQGPEFLTYFQNEAQLEKSRLLSDRFSAERPKGSFSTLEIQRTEQGDSAMYLCASSRIEEALAGVADTQYFGPGTRLTVL.

V and J are TRBV29-1 and TRBJ2-7; D is ambiguous. Germline CDR1 SQVTM, CDR2 ANQGSEA. The V end was cut by 0 bases, the J end by 1 base, with 16 bases between. The CDR3 totals 16 residues. The CDR3 bases are TGCAGCGTTGAAGATCGGGCGACCGACCCTTCCTACGAGCAGTACTTC. Translating gives CSVEDRATDPSYEQYF.

This rearrangement joins TRBV27 to TRBJ2-5; 11 bases map to TRBD2. The CDR3 spans 15 residues. Germline CDR1 reads MNHEY; CDR2 reads SMNVEV (reference sequence). The ends lost 6 bases at V and 1 base at J; junction bases unmatched: 4. The CDR3 DNA follows: TGTGCCAGCAGGCTAGCGGGAGGCCTCCAAGAGACCCAGTACTTC. Translated: CASRLAGGLQETQYF.

The genes are TRBV5-1 and TRBJ2-7; 8 bases are a match to TRBD1. Germline values: CDR1 SGHRS, CDR2 YFSETQ. The CDR3 is 15 residues long. V trimming: 0 bases; J trimming: 3 bases; junction bases outside the gene matches: 5. CDR3 in amino acids: CASSLEDRVGYEQYF. CDR3 DNA: TGCGCCAGCAGCTTGGAGGACAGGGTGGGCTACGAGCAGTACTTC.

V usage is TRBV7-9 and J usage is TRBJ2-6; D is tentatively TRBD1 or TRBD2 (5 bases each). Germline V gives CDR1 SEHNR, CDR2 FQNEAQ (reference sequence). The CDR3 has 17 residues. The V gene lost 5 bases and the J gene lost 2 bases, with 16 bases spanning the gap. Written as DNA, the CDR3 is TGTGCCAGCAGCCCGGGACGAATGGATGCTGGGGCCAACGTCCTGACTTTC. Residues: CASSPGRMDAGANVLTF. Full variable domain (rest looked up from reference TRBV7-9 and TRBJ2-6): DTGVSQNPRHKITKRGQNVTFRCDPISEHNRLYWYRQTLGQGPEFLTYFQNEAQLEKSRLLSDRFSAERPKGSFSTLEIQRTEQGDSAMYLCASSPGRMDAGANVLTFGAGSRLTVL.

V gene TRBV6-1 combines with J gene TRBJ2-5, with D possibly called TRBD1 or TRBD2 (5 bases each). The V gene's germline CDR1 is MNHNS and CDR2 SASEGT. V dropped 7 bases and J dropped 2 bases, with 14 bases sitting between them. The CDR3 consists of 14 residues. This CDR3 reads CASISMGPQETQYF. The CDR3 DNA reads TGTGCCAGCATATCGATGGGACCTCAAGAGACCCAGTACTTC.

J is TRBJ1-5 and V is TRBV6-6, with D unclear. This CDR3 has 13 residues. V was clipped by 6 bases and J by 4 bases, with 10 bases between them. Germline loops: CDR1 MNHNY, CDR2 SVGAGI (reference sequence). CDR3 nucleotide sequence: TGTGCCAGCAGCCTAGCTCCTAATCAGCCCCAGCATTTT. This encodes CASSLAPNQPQHF.

A single count supports this clone. V and J are TRBV29-1 and TRBJ2-1, with TRBD2 matching over 7 bases. This CDR3 comprises 13 residues. Trimming took 7 bases from V and 5 from J; bases not matched to a gene: 8. Germline lookup yields CDR1 SQVTM and CDR2 ANQGSEA. The CDR3 DNA reads TGCAGCGCCGGACTAGAGACCAACAATGAGCAGTTCTTC. Translated, it gives CSAGLETNNEQFF.

J is TRBJ2-3 and V is TRBV5-1, with D perhaps being TRBD1 or TRBD2 (6 bases each). Germline assignment: CDR1 SGHRS and CDR2 YFSETQ. V was shortened by 4 bases and J by 11 bases, with 17 bases between the two germline ends. This CDR3 is built from 13 residues. This CDR3 is CASSEVYGGKQYF. The CDR3 DNA reads TGCGCCAGCAGCGAGGTCTACGGGGGCAAGCAGTATTTT.

The CDR3 here is CASSWADTQYF. In nucleotides, the CDR3 is TGTGCCAGCAGCTGGGCAGATACGCAGTATTTT. The chain links TRBV5-6 to TRBJ2-3; D gene ambiguous. CDR1 SGHDT and CDR2 YYEEEE come from the germline V gene. There are 11 residues in the CDR3. The germline V and J ends were trimmed by 3 bases and 4 bases, with 3 bases remaining between them.

The chain employs TRBV29-1 and TRBJ1-4; no firm D call. Trimming took off 1 base at V and 8 bases at J, with 11 bases between the two ends. The CDR3 loop spans 13 amino acids. CDR1 and CDR2 (germline): SQVTM, ANQGSEA. The CDR3 bases are TGCAGCGTTGAAGGGAGGGATCGAGAAAAACTGTTTTTT. It yields the protein CSVEGRDREKLFF.

The rearrangement links TRBV11-3 to TRBJ2-3, with 12 nucleotides matching TRBD2. Losses at the gene ends were 5 bases for V and 4 bases for J; bases not matched to a gene: 7. Germline assignment: CDR1 SGHNT and CDR2 YENEEA. The CDR3 is 16 residues long. The DNA for the CDR3 is TGTGCCAGCAGCCTCGCTAGCGGGAGGGGGGCAGATACGCAGTATTTT. It codes for CASSLASGRGADTQYF.

The chain joins TRBV19 to TRBJ1-1; possibly TRBD1 for D (5 bases). The CDR3 totals 16 residues. The germline gives CDR1 LNHDA, CDR2 SQIVND (reference sequence). With 6 bases removed from V and 3 bases from J, the gap between germline ends came to 20 bases. This CDR3 reads CASSSWGTPGYTEAFF. The CDR3, as DNA: TGTGCCAGTAGCTCATGGGGGACCCCCGGGTACACTGAAGCTTTCTTT.

The chain is built from TRBV27 and TRBJ2-6; no firm D call. The CDR3 covers 15 residues. Trimming took off 0 bases at V and 4 bases at J, with 7 bases between the two ends. Germline CDR1 and CDR2: MNHEY and SMNVEV (reference sequence). CDR3 nucleotide sequence: TGTGCCAGCAGTTTATCGAATTCGGGGGCCAACGTCCTGACTTTC. This sequence encodes CASSLSNSGANVLTF.

V and J are TRBV27 and TRBJ2-7, with a weak D call TRBD2 (6 bases). Trimming took 6 bases from V and 3 from J, leaving 18 bases between them. Germline CDR1 and CDR2: MNHEY and SMNVEV (reference sequence). This CDR3 is built from 15 residues. The CDR3: CASSHTGTLDYEQYF. As DNA, the CDR3 is TGTGCCAGCAGCCATACCGGGACTCTGGACTACGAGCAGTACTTC.

This rearrangement joins TRBV11-3 to TRBJ2-3; 7 positions agree with TRBD2. The ends lost 1 base at V and 1 base at J; junction bases unmatched: 5. This CDR3 is 16 amino acids long. CDR1 is SGHNT and CDR2 is YENEEA in the germline V gene. CDR3 coding DNA: TGTGCCAGCAGCTTAGCGGGAGGTCCCGGCACAGATACGCAGTATTTT. It yields the protein CASSLAGGPGTDTQYF.

The chain uses TRBV7-9 and TRBJ2-1; 7 nucleotides agree with TRBD2. After removal of 5 bases from V and 3 bases from J, the junction contained 7 bases not matched to a gene. Germline assignment: CDR1 SEHNR and CDR2 FQNEAQ (reference sequence). The length of the CDR3 is 15 residues. CDR3 bases: TGTGCCAGCAGCGCCGGACTAGTAAGCTACAATGAGCAGTTCTTC. Amino acids: CASSAGLVSYNEQFF.

The chain couples TRBV7-9 to TRBJ2-3; D is uncertain. CDR1 is SEHNR, CDR2 FQNEAQ, per germline (reference sequence). The CDR3 is 10 amino acids. CDR3 residues: CADQRDTQYF. The CDR3 bases are TGTGCTGACCAGCGAGATACGCAGTATTTT.

V gene TRBV4-1 combines with J gene TRBJ2-1; the match to TRBD2 covers 15 bases. The CDR3 sequence is 15 residues long. CDR1 and CDR2 from the germline V gene are MGHRA and YSYEKL. V shed 4 bases, J shed 7 bases, and the junction held 2 bases outside the gene matches. In DNA form, the CDR3 reads TGCGCCAGCAGCCCCGGACTAGCGGGAGGGAATGAGCAGTTCTTC. Amino acids: CASSPGLAGGNEQFF.